The clone carrying this TCR beta chain occurred once. The antigen remains unidentified. V lost 3 bases and J lost 2, with 14 bases in between. CDR3 length equals 16 residues. This sample is drawn from a study of CD8 T cells in ankylosing spondylitis. Study-level findings and limits: With a CD8+ phenotype, disease-linked clones were relatively rare in peripheral blood. What appeared characteristic of ankylosing spondylitis blood was a TCR beta motif of under 10 highly homologous variants.

One entry per CDR3 protein, called by TCRdb with MiXCR from the 5' RACE reads. The table includes hundreds of thousands of distinct CDR3 sequences, 25% to 30% detected once. This sequence joins TRBV12-3 or TRBV12-4 and TRBJ1-5; D is ambiguous. Material: blood, either unsorted or a sorted T cell fraction (not recorded which). This sequence originates from a male donor with ankylosing spondylitis. As DNA, the CDR3 is TGTGCCAGCAGTTTTAGGGCCCGGGGAGGCAATCAGCCCCAGCATTTT. Protein product: CASSFRARGGNQPQHF.